This TCR beta chain was profiled in a study of cytomegalovirus exposure and HLA in healthy donors. In the case of this clone: Its specificity is unknown.

Vbeta (60) and Jbeta (13) primers were used in the PCR. Only in-frame clones appear in the TCRdb table, and some are missing; sequencing was by immunoSEQ multiplex PCR. The table lists roughly 70,000 clones, 60% to 75% of them singletons. The study, taken as a whole, reports: Differences between HLA loci emerged in a later analysis of TCR association rates, with DRB1 most and HLA-C fewest. Most of the TCR beta V segments (in an earlier analysis) were productive either about 87% or about 30% of the time.

The CDR3 runs 14 residues. The germline V gene encodes CDR1 SGHTA and CDR2 FQGNSA. Trimming took 4 bases from V and 4 from J, leaving 14 bases between them. The J gene is TRBJ2-7, the V gene TRBV7-2; possibly TRBD1 for D (6 bases). Sequencing was carried out using PBMCs. The clonotype was recovered from a man between 65 and 85 years old in good health and CMV-seronegative. The CDR3 nucleotides read TGTGCCAGCAGCTCCACAGGGAATTCGTACGAGCAGTACTTC. This encodes CASSSTGNSYEQYF.